This T cell receptor (beta chain) was sequenced during a study of T cell repertoires in cytomegalovirus infection. The overall study: Both CMV infection and a matching HLA type were indicated by public TCR beta signatures.

TCRdb passed the reads through MiXCR, listing each CDR3 protein once. The repertoire holds around 320,000 distinct CDR3 sequences, with around a tenth as singletons. Study-wide points: Ex vivo, HLA-C-restricted CMV-specific TCR beta clonotypes prevailed over the rest of the response. Pooled public TCR beta family frequency picked out CMV carriers with the relevant HLA.

The junction had 6 bases not matched to a gene; V was cut back by 5 bases and J by 7 bases. Germline lookup yields CDR1 SGHTA and CDR2 FQGNSA. This CDR3 has 14 amino acids. This clonotype was observed at least ten times. Its antigen is currently unknown. The sequence was collected from a human donor in good health (CMV status not recorded). Some clones in this sample may be carry-over from other donors' samples. The chain employs TRBV7-2 and TRBJ2-7, with 12 bases that match TRBD2. The sample consisted of PBMCs. Here the CDR3 DNA reads TGTGCCAGCAGCCGACTAGCGGGAGTGGGTGAGCAGTACTTC. It is translated as CASSRLAGVGEQYF. The whole variable domain, filled in from reference TRBV7-2 and TRBJ2-7, reads GAGVSQSPSNKVTEKGKDVELRCDPISGHTALYWYRQSLGQGLEFLIYFQGNSAPDKSGLPSDRFSAERTGGSVSTLTIQRTQQEDSAVYLCASSRLAGVGEQYFGPGTRLTVT.